Listed here is a single T cell receptor beta chain. Its antigen is still unknown. Multiplex touch-down PCR with TRB-A/B primers amplified rearranged V-D-J TRB sequences. Each CDR3 protein gets one entry after TCRdb re-called the multiplex PCR reads with MiXCR. The table records 10,000 to 15,000 distinct CDR3 sequences, roughly 36% of them present only once. This entry comes from a study of T cell repertoires in aging, cancer and after chemotherapy. Study context: Healthy donor repertoires were recorded over several months to years and showed clear clonal overlap. The full dataset contained around 8.2 million TCR reads. Study-level findings and limits: Age-matched healthy donors had significantly more diverse, less clonal blood TCR repertoires than untreated cancer patients. Healthy donors lost TCR diversity with age mainly through richness, cancer patients through richness and evenness.

Amplification of TCR beta used genomic DNA extracted from peripheral blood. Sequencing used blood. This sequence originates from a human donor in good health. The donor label of this sample is uncertain.

The CDR3 sequence: CASSPGAQETQYF. The CDR3 nucleotides are TGTGCCAGCTCACCCGGGGCACAAGAGACCCAGTACTTC. The rearrangement uses TRBV18 and TRBJ2-5, with D perhaps TRBD1 or TRBD2 (5 bases each). Trimming shortened V by 3 bases and J by 2 bases, and 7 bases separated the two germline ends. The CDR3 spans 13 residues. CDR1 and CDR2 (germline): KGHSH, LQKENI.